The 13 T cell receptor beta chains given below trace back to one sample, sequenced in a study of CD49a tissue-resident CD8 T cells in human skin. Clones were sequenced by immunoSEQ multiplex PCR, and TCRdb holds only the in-frame ones, with some missing. The profile covers about 840 clones, with approximately 70% appearing a single time and 10% to 15% taken by the ten largest. The specimen was CLA- CD8+ effector memory T cells sorted from blood. The receptor source for this set is a human donor in good health.

In its sample, this clone was seen a few times. The chain uses TRBV4-3 and TRBJ2-2; D possibly corresponds to TRBD2 (5 bases). This CDR3 is 16 amino acids long. CDR1 is LGHNA and CDR2 is YSLEER in the germline V gene. Trimming shortened V by 0 bases and J by 1 base, and 9 bases separated the two germline ends. The CDR3 coding sequence is TGCGCCAGCAGCCAAGATGTAGGACTGAACACCGGGGAGCTGTTTTTT. It translates to CASSQDVGLNTGELFF.

The rearrangement links TRBV7-2 to TRBJ2-6; TRBD1 matches at 7 bases. The CDR3 has 15 residues. The junction had 2 bases not matched to a gene; V was cut back by 3 bases and J by 3 bases. Germline CDR1 SGHTA, CDR2 FQGNSA. This CDR3 reads CASSLTGFGANVLTF. The DNA of the CDR3 is TGTGCCAGCAGCTTGACAGGGTTTGGGGCCAACGTCCTGACTTTC.

The rearrangement joins TRBV6-1 to TRBJ2-7; D is unclear. V shed 1 base and J shed 7 bases, with 11 bases lying between them. The CDR3 has 13 amino acids. Germline lookup yields CDR1 MNHNS and CDR2 SASEGT. Here the CDR3 reads CASSEEFRSEQYF. The CDR3 region has the DNA TGTGCCAGCAGTGAAGAGTTTCGGTCTGAGCAGTACTTC.

This chain uses TRBV27 with TRBJ1-4; D remains unclear. Trimming left V 6 bases short and J 0 bases short, with 11 bases between. Germline lookup yields CDR1 MNHEY and CDR2 SMNVEV (reference sequence). CDR3 length: 15 residues. CDR3 loop: CASSLRRATNEKLFF. CDR3 bases: TGTGCCAGCAGCCTTAGACGGGCAACTAATGAAAAACTGTTTTTT. The full variable domain, with the rest looked up from reference TRBV27 and TRBJ1-4, is EAQVTQNPRYLITVTGKKLTVTCSQNMNHEYMSWYRQDPGLGLRQIYYSMNVEVTDKGDVPEGYKVSRKEKRNFPLILESPSPNQTSLYFCASSLRRATNEKLFFGSGTQLSVL.

The genes are TRBV15 and TRBJ1-1, with D unclear. Germline CDR1 and CDR2: LNHNV and YYDKDF (reference sequence). Trimming took off 0 bases at V and 3 bases at J, with 8 bases between the two ends. The CDR3 has 14 residues. The CDR3 spells CATSRDLSHTEAFF. In DNA, the CDR3 is TGTGCCACCAGCAGAGATCTCAGTCACACTGAAGCTTTCTTT.

The CDR3 reads CASSPSSTAETQYF. CDR3 DNA sequence: TGTGCCAGCAGCCCGTCTTCAACAGCAGAGACCCAGTACTTC. The chain uses TRBV9 and TRBJ2-5; D is ambiguous. The CDR3 totals 14 residues. CDR1 is SGDLS, CDR2 YYNGEE, per germline. V was clipped by 4 bases and J by 4 bases, with 14 bases between them.

V gene TRBV4-1 combines with J gene TRBJ1-6; D is possibly TRBD1 (6 bases). Germline V CDR1 and CDR2: MGHRA, YSYEKL. Trimming removed 6 bases from V and 7 bases from J, with 16 bases in between. The CDR3 runs 15 residues. In nucleotides, the CDR3 is TGCGCCAGCAGTCAGAGCTCCCAGGGGAATTCACCCCTCCACTTT. As protein: CASSQSSQGNSPLHF.

The chain links TRBV6-6 to TRBJ1-1; TRBD1 matches at 7 bases. Trimming cost V 7 bases and J 3 bases; bases outside gene matches: 8. Germline V gene sequence: CDR1 MNHNY, CDR2 SVGAGI (reference sequence). The CDR3 contains 14 residues. The CDR3 nucleotides are TGTGCCAGCACCCTAAACAGGGGTTACACTGAAGCTTTCTTT. It is translated as CASTLNRGYTEAFF.

V usage is TRBV10-2 and J usage is TRBJ1-2, with TRBD1 identical over 8 bases. The CDR3 has 15 amino acids. Germline V CDR1 and CDR2: WSHSY, SAAADI. V lost 2 bases to trimming and J lost 4 bases; unmatched junction nucleotides: 6. CDR3 DNA: TGCGCCAGCAGTGAGGTCGCAGGGGGCCTCTATGGCTACACCTTC. This gives the protein CASSEVAGGLYGYTF.

The chain couples TRBV7-2 to TRBJ2-2, with 7 positions matching TRBD1. V dropped 3 bases and J dropped 2; count of bases not matched to a gene: 3. Germline V gene data show CDR1 as SGHTA and CDR2 as FQGNSA. This CDR3 contains 15 residues. CDR3 nucleotides: TGTGCCAGCAGCTTCGGGACAGTAAACACCGGGGAGCTGTTTTTT. Translation gives CASSFGTVNTGELFF.

The V and J genes are TRBV13 and TRBJ1-2; the D is unclear. This CDR3 comprises 17 residues. The germline V gene encodes CDR1 PRHDT and CDR2 FYEKMQ (reference sequence). V lost 1 base to trimming and J lost 6 bases, with 21 bases between them. The CDR3 region has the DNA TGTGCCAGCAGCTTAGTTCGACCGGAAACTACGATGGATGGCTACACCTTC. Encoded protein: CASSLVRPETTMDGYTF.

This clone was observed a handful of times. CDR3 sequence (DNA): TGTGCCACCAGCGTCGGGGTAGGGACCGGGGAGCTGTTTTTT. Its translation: CATSVGVGTGELFF. The chain carries TRBV19 and TRBJ2-2, with TRBD2 as a possible D gene (5 bases). The CDR3 length is 14 residues. Germline CDR1 LNHDA, CDR2 SQIVND (reference sequence). Trimming left V 10 bases short and J 5 bases short, with 17 bases between.

The chain joins TRBV6-4 to TRBJ1-6, with D perhaps TRBD1 (6 bases). The V gene's germline CDR1 is MRHNA and CDR2 SNTAGT. The ends were cut back, 3 bases at V and 9 bases at J, with 18 bases in the middle. The CDR3 is 16 residues long. The CDR3 region has the DNA TGTGCCAGCAGTGAATTGGCAGGGGACGACGGTTCACCCCTCCACTTT. It codes for CASSELAGDDGSPLHF.